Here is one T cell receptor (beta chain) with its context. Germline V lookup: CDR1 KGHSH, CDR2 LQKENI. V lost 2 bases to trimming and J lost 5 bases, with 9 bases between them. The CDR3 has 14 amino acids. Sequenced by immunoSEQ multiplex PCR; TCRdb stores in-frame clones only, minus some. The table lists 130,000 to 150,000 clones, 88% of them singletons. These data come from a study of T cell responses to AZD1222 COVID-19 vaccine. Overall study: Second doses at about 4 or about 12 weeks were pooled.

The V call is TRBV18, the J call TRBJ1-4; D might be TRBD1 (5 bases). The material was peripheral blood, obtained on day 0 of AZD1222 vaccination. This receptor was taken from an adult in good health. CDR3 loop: CASSPGQGNEKLFF. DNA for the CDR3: TGTGCCAGCTCACCAGGGCAGGGAAATGAAAAACTGTTTTTT.